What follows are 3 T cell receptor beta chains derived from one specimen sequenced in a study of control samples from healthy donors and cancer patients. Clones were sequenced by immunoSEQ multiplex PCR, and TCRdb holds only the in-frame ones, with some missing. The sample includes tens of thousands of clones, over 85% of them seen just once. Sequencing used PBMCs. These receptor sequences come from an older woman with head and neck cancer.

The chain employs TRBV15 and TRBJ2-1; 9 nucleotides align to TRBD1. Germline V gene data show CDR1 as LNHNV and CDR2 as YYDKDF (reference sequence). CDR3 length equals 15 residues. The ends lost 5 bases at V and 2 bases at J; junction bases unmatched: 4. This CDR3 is CATSWDRDPYNEQFF. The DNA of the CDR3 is TGTGCCACCAGCTGGGACAGGGACCCCTACAATGAGCAGTTCTTC.

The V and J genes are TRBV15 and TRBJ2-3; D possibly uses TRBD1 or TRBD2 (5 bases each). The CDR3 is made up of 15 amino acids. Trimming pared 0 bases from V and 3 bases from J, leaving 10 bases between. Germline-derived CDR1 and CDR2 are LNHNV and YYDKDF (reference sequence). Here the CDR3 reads CATSRDQGVTDTQYF. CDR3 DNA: TGTGCCACCAGCAGAGACCAGGGAGTTACAGATACGCAGTATTTT.

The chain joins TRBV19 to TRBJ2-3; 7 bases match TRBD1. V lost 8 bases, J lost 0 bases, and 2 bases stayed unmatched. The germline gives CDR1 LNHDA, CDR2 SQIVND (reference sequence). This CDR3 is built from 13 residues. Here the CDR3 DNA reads TGTGCCAGTGAGGACAGGAGCACAGATACGCAGTATTTT. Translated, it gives CASEDRSTDTQYF.